The clone carrying this T cell receptor beta chain was observed a few times. This record belongs to a study of shared clonotypes between healthy human individuals. Per germline, CDR1 SEHNR and CDR2 FQNEAQ (reference sequence). This CDR3 contains 15 residues. V gave up 4 bases and J gave up 0 bases, with 10 bases separating them. Researchers partitioned CD4+ cells into CD45RA+ naive and CD45RA-negative memory subsets. In the authors' workflow: In the immunoSEQ data, sequences were junction-only and lacked quality scores, so filtering differed. Some clones are missing from TCRdb's copy, which holds only in-frame ones; the method was immunoSEQ multiplex PCR. V, J and clone size are those of that table, while D and trimming were read from the DNA. In the table there are hundreds of thousands of clones, around 73% of which are singletons.

The chain recombines TRBV7-9 with TRBJ1-3; D not resolved. The TCR sequence derives from a woman aged 30 to 39 in good health. The source material was memory CD4+ T cells sorted from blood. Regarding subset: CD45RA-negative fraction. The CDR3 loop is CASSYYSDSGNTIYF. The DNA of the CDR3 is TGTGCCAGCAGCTACTACAGTGACTCTGGAAACACCATATATTTT.